A selection of T cell receptor beta chains follows, all from one sample in a study of cytomegalovirus exposure and HLA in healthy donors. Assay: immunoSEQ multiplex PCR; the TCRdb copy retains only in-frame clones and omits some. The sample has about 140,000 clones; 80% to 90% are singletons. The specimen was PBMCs. The origin of the receptors is a boy aged 2 to 10 in good health and CMV-seronegative. Both conserved end residues are part of each CDR3. A D gene is named only where the DNA matches it firmly. The size entry is marked missing in some rows and otherwise reads once, few, many or a size class.

-	11	TRBV7-9	TRBJ2-7	-	TGTTCCAGCAGCGCGTCAGGTGAGCAGTACTTC	CSSSASGEQYF
-	16	TRBV7-3	TRBJ2-6	-	TGTGCCAGCAGCCGACGCCAGGGATCTGGGGCCAACGTCCTGACTTTC	CASSRRQGSGANVLTF
-	18	TRBV7-2	TRBJ2-5	-	TGTGCCAGCAGCCGTTTTTACTCAGAGACAGGGAGGAAGAAGACCCAGTACTTC	CASSRFYSETGRKKTQYF
few	12	TRBV6-5	TRBJ2-7	TRBD2	TGTGCCAGCAGTAGCGGGGCCTACGAGCAGTACTTC	CASSSGAYEQYF
-	14	TRBV9	TRBJ1-5	-	TGTGCCAGCAGCGTAGGACAGAACAATCAGCCCCAGCATTTT	CASSVGQNNQPQHF
-	14	TRBV9	TRBJ1-4	-	TGTGCCAGCAGCGTAGCTACCAGGGGTCATGAACTGTTTTTT	CASSVATRGHELFF
-	14	TRBV16	TRBJ2-7	TRBD1	TGTGCCAGCAGCCATCGACAGGGTACCTACGAGCAGTACTTC	CASSHRQGTYEQYF
-	18	TRBV9	TRBJ1-1	TRBD1	TGTGCCAGCAGCGGGGGACAGGGGAGATTTTGGGGGAACACTGAAGCTTTCTTT	CASSGGQGRFWGNTEAFF
once	15	TRBV2	TRBJ2-1	-	TGTGCCAGCAGTGAAATCGGCGGGGCATACAATGAGCAGTTCTTC	CASSEIGGAYNEQFF
-	14	TRBV9	TRBJ2-1	-	TGTGCCAGCAGCGTAGGCTGGGGGCACAATGAGCAGTTCTTC	CASSVGWGHNEQFF
-	15	TRBV25-1	TRBJ2-2	TRBD1	TGTGCCAGCAGCCCGGGACAGGGCGACCCCGGCGAGCTGTTTTTT	CASSPGQGDPGELFF
-	18	TRBV4-1	TRBJ2-1	TRBD2	TGCGCCAGCAGCCAAGTCGGGAGGGGTAGAAAGTTCAACAATGAGCAGTTCTTC	CASSQVGRGRKFNNEQFF
-	14	TRBV30	TRBJ2-1	TRBD2	TGTGCCTGGAGTAAGGCGGGGGTTATGAATGAGCAGTTCTTC	CAWSKAGVMNEQFF
-	15	TRBV18	TRBJ2-5	TRBD1	TGTGCCAGCTCAGCAGCACAGGGGTACCAAGAGACCCAGTACTTC	CASSAAQGYQETQYF
few	15	TRBV19	TRBJ1-6	TRBD1	TGTGCCAGTAGTATTGCGCAGGGGGTCGGTTCACCCCTCCACTTT	CASSIAQGVGSPLHF
few	17	TRBV28	TRBJ2-3	TRBD1	TGTGCCAGCAGTGCAACCGGGACAGGGGACCTCACAGATACGCAGTATTTT	CASSATGTGDLTDTQYF
-	12	TRBV5-5	TRBJ2-7	-	TGTGCCAGCAGTCAGGGCTCCTACGAGCAGTACTTC	CASSQGSYEQYF
-	13	TRBV10-1	TRBJ2-7	TRBD1	TGCGCCAGCCTTATGACAGGGAGACACGAGCAGTACTTC	CASLMTGRHEQYF
-	17	TRBV14	TRBJ1-4	-	TGTGCCAGCAGCCAAGCCCTAGATAGACAGGATAATGAAAAACTGTTTTTT	CASSQALDRQDNEKLFF
-	13	TRBV5-1	TRBJ2-3	-	TGCGCCAGCAGCTCCACCACAGGGGATACGCAGTATTTT	CASSSTTGDTQYF
-	14	TRBV6-5	TRBJ1-1	-	TGTGCCAGCAGTTTTATCAGGTTTAACACTGAAGCTTTCTTT	CASSFIRFNTEAFF
-	18	TRBV28	TRBJ2-7	TRBD2	TGTGCCAGCAGAGGTCAAAGGTCAAGACGCGGGAGCTCCTACGAGCAGTACTTC	CASRGQRSRRGSSYEQYF
-	14	TRBV5-4	TRBJ2-7	TRBD2	TGTGCCAGCAGCTCCACGGGGGGAACCTACGAGCAGTACTTC	CASSSTGGTYEQYF
-	16	TRBV6-5	TRBJ2-2	-	TGTGCCAGCAGTTACTCAGGTGGGAGGAACACCGGGGAGCTGTTTTTT	CASSYSGGRNTGELFF
-	12	TRBV28	TRBJ1-5	-	TGTGCCAGCAGTTTAAAGGGGTCTGAAAATGATTTT	CASSLKGSENDF
-	13	TRBV6-1	TRBJ2-2	-	TGTGCCAGCACCGGACAGAACACCGGGGAGCTGTTTTTT	CASTGQNTGELFF
-	14	TRBV11-2	TRBJ1-4	-	TGTGCCAGCAGCTTAGGTATGGGGAGTGAAAAACTGTTTTTT	CASSLGMGSEKLFF
-	11	TRBV29-1	TRBJ2-7	-	TGCAGCGCCTGGAACGGAGACAGAAGACACTTC	CSAWNGDRRHF
-	11	TRBV6-5	TRBJ1-5	-	TGTGCCACCTCGTACAATCAGCCCCAGCATTTT	CATSYNQPQHF
-	15	TRBV9	TRBJ2-7	TRBD2	TGTGCCAGCAGCGTAGGCGGGGGGTCTGCCTACGAGCAGTACTTC	CASSVGGGSAYEQYF
-	12	TRBV27	TRBJ2-7	-	TGTGCCAGCAGGACAGGCGGCTACGAGCAGTACTTC	CASRTGGYEQYF
-	15	TRBV4-2	TRBJ2-1	-	TGTGCCAGCAGACGCGGGACGGGGGATGCCAATGAGCAGTTCTTC	CASRRGTGDANEQFF
-	13	TRBV6-6	TRBJ2-7	-	TGTGCCAGCAGGAATCCAGGGCTGCCCGAGCAGTACTTC	CASRNPGLPEQYF
-	15	TRBV4-3	TRBJ1-5	-	TGCGCCAGCAGCCAAGATTGGGGCTACAATCAGCCCCGGCATTTT	CASSQDWGYNQPRHF
-	12	TRBV7-2	TRBJ2-7	-	TGTGCCAGCAGCTCCCCGGCCTACGAGCAGTACTTC	CASSSPAYEQYF
-	13	TRBV19	TRBJ1-2	-	TGTGCCAGTAGTATTGAGGGAAACTATGGCTACACCTTC	CASSIEGNYGYTF
-	14	TRBV7-3	TRBJ1-1	-	TGTGCCAGCAGCCCACAGGGTTCGAACACTGAAGCTTTCTTT	CASSPQGSNTEAFF
-	18	TRBV19	TRBJ2-2	TRBD2	TGTGCCAGTAGTATAGGTCCGTTGCCTAGCGGGAGGACCGGGGAGCTGTTTTTT	CASSIGPLPSGRTGELFF
-	14	TRBV19	TRBJ1-5	TRBD1	TGTGCCAGTAGTGTAGGACAGGGTAATCAGCCCCAGCATTTT	CASSVGQGNQPQHF
-	14	TRBV19	TRBJ2-7	TRBD1	TGTGCCAGTTCATCCGGGACAGGGGGACACGAGCAGTACTTC	CASSSGTGGHEQYF
-	15	TRBV6-1	TRBJ2-1	TRBD2	TGTGCCAGCAGTGGGACTAGCCCCCCACCCAATGAGCAGTTCTTC	CASSGTSPPPNEQFF
-	14	TRBV2	TRBJ2-7	TRBD2	TGTGCCAGCAGCCACCCCGGGGGGATCTACGAGCAGTACTTC	CASSHPGGIYEQYF
-	19	TRBV27	TRBJ1-5	TRBD1	TGTGCCAGCAGTTTGATTCGTGGGACAGGTCGTCTTCTGAGTCAGCCCCAGCATTTT	CASSLIRGTGRLLSQPQHF
-	13	TRBV19	TRBJ2-2	TRBD1	TGTGCCAGTGTGGGACAGGTGGGCGGGGAGCTGTTTTTT	CASVGQVGGELFF
-	16	TRBV2	TRBJ1-5	TRBD1	TGTGCCAGCAGCCAACCGGGACAGGGAAGCAATCAGCCCCAGCATTTT	CASSQPGQGSNQPQHF
-	12	TRBV18	TRBJ1-2	-	TGTGCCAGCTCACCAGGGGCCTTAGGCTACACCTTC	CASSPGALGYTF
-	14	TRBV19	TRBJ2-4	TRBD1	TGTGCCAGTATCGGCAGGGGGTTTAGGGACATTCAGTACTTC	CASIGRGFRDIQYF
-	14	TRBV5-4	TRBJ1-3	-	TGTGCCAGCAGCCCCAGGGGTCCTGGAAACACCATATATTTT	CASSPRGPGNTIYF
-	18	TRBV12-5	TRBJ1-5	TRBD1	TGTGCTAGTGGTTTGTACAGGGGCCGGAATCAGCAAAATCAGCCCCAGCATTTT	CASGLYRGRNQQNQPQHF
-	15	TRBV5-1	TRBJ2-1	-	TGCGCCAGCAGGCCCGAGGACTTCCGGAGCAATGAGCAGTTCTTC	CASRPEDFRSNEQFF